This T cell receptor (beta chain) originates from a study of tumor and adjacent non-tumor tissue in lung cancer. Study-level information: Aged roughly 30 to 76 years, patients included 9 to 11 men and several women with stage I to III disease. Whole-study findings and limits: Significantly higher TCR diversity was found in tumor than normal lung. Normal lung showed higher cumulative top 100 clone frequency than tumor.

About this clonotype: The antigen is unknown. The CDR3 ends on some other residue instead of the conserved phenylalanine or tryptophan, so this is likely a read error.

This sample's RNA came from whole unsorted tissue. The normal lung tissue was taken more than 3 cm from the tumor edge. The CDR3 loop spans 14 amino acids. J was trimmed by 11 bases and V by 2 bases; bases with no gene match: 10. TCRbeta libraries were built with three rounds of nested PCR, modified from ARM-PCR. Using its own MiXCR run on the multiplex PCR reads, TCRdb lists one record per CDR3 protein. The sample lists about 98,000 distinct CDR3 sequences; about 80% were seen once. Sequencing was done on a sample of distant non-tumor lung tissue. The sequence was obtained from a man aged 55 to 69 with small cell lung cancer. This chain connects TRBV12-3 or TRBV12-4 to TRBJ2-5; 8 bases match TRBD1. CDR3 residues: CASSLMDREGTQYY. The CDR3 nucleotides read TGTGCCAGCAGTTTAATGGACAGGGAAGGGACACAGTACTAC.